This TCR beta chain was observed in a study of T cells in Graves' hyperthyroidism and ophthalmopathy. General observations from the study: In the blood, most expanded thyroid clonotypes above 0.001 appeared as well.

What was amplified from RNA transcripts were TCR beta CDR3 regions. HTBI primers were the set used in a first-round RT-PCR of the TCR CDR3. TCRdb analysed the multiplex PCR reads with MiXCR anew, one entry per CDR3 protein. The sample contains 450,000 to 600,000 distinct CDR3 sequences, 14% of which appear only once. This clonotype showed up many times. Antigen unknown. The V and J ends lost 1 base and 0 bases respectively, with 10 bases between them. CDR3 size: 16 residues. Germline CDR1 and CDR2: MNHEY and SMNVEV (reference sequence). Diagnoses used clinical symptoms, serum thyroxine and TRAb, thyroid ultrasound and orbital computed tomography. A 10 ml volume of fresh peripheral blood provided the PBMCs.

The gene calls are TRBV27 and TRBJ2-1, with D unresolved. The receptor was derived from a woman aged 35 to 49 with Graves' hyperthyroidism. Sequencing used blood. DNA for the CDR3: TGTGCCAGCAGTTTATTTTTGGGTAGCTCCTACAATGAGCAGTTCTTC. Encoded protein: CASSLFLGSSYNEQFF.